One T cell receptor beta chain is described in this entry. The CDR3 goes on 3 residues after the read ends, and that part is filled in from the germline J gene. CDR1 is SGHDT and CDR2 is YYEEEE in the germline V gene. J gave up 6 bases and V 4 bases, and 5 bases lay outside the gene matches. This CDR3 region has 14 residues. The entry originates in a study of T cell clonality in common variable immunodeficiency. TCRdb's copy holds only in-frame clones and misses some; the assay was immunoSEQ multiplex PCR. Singletons are absent from the sample, which has tens of thousands of clones. The sample consisted of peripheral blood mononuclear cells. This receptor was obtained from a person aged 18-70 years in good health. The V gene is TRBV5-6, the J gene TRBJ1-5; 9 positions agree with TRBD1. CDR3: CASSTDRGGQPQHF. The DNA read from the CDR3 is TGTGCCAGCAGCACGGACAGGGGAGGTCAGCCC.